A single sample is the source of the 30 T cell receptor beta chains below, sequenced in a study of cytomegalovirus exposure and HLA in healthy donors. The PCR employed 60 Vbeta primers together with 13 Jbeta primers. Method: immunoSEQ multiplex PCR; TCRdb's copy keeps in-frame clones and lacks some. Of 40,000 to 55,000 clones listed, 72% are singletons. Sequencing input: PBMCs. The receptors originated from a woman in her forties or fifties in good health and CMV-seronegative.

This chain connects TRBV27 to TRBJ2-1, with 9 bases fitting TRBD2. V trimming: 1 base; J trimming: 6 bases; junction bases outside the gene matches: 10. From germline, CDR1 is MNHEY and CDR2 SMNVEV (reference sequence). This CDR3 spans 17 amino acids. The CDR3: CASSLWTSERGSNEQFF. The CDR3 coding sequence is TGTGCCAGCAGTTTATGGACTAGCGAGAGGGGGTCCAATGAGCAGTTCTTC.

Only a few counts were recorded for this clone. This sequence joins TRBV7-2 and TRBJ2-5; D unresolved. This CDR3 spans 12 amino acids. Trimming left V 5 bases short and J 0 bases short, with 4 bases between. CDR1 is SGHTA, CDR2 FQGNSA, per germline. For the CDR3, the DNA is TGTGCCAGCAGCCTGTACCAAGAGACCCAGTACTTC. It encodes CASSLYQETQYF.

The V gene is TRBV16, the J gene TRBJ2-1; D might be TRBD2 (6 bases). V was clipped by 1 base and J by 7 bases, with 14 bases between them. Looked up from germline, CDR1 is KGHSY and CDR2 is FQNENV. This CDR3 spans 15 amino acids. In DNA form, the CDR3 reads TGTGCCAGCAGCCAATGGGGGGAGAGGCTAAATGAGCAGTTCTTC. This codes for CASSQWGERLNEQFF.

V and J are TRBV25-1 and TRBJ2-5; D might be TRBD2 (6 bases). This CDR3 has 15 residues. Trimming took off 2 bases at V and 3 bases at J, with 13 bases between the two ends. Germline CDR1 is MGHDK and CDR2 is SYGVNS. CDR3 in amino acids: CASSEGGAGKETQYF. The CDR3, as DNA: TGTGCCAGCAGTGAAGGAGGGGCCGGGAAAGAGACCCAGTACTTC.

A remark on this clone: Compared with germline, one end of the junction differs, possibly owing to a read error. The DNA for the CDR3 is TGTGCCAGCAGTGGGGTTGACGAGGAGCTAGTCTCCTTC. It codes for CASSGVDEELVSF. The genes are TRBV25-1 and TRBJ1-2, with D unclear. CDR3 length: 13 amino acids. CDR1 MGHDK and CDR2 SYGVNS come from the germline V gene.

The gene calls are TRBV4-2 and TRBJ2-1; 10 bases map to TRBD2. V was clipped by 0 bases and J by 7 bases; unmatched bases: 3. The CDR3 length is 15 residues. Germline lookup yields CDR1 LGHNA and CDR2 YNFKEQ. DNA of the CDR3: TGTGCCAGCAGCCAAGAAGCTAGCGGGAGAAATGAGCAGTTCTTC. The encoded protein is CASSQEASGRNEQFF.

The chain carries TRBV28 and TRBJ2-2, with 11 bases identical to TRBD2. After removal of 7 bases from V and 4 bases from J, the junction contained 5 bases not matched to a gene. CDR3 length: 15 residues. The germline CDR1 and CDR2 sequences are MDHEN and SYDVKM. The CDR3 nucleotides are TGTGCCAGCATCAATAGCGGGGGGGTCACCGGGGAGCTGTTTTTT. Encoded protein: CASINSGGVTGELFF.

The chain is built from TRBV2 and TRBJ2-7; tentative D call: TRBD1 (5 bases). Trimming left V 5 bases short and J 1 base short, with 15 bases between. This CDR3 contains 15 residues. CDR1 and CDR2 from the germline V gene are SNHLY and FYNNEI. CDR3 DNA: TGTGCCAGCAGTCCGTGGAACAGGATATCCTACGAGCAGTACGTC. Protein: CASSPWNRISYEQYV.

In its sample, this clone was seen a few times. As DNA, the CDR3 is TGTGCCAGCAGTGAAGCGCTAATGGGGGGGACTGAAGCTTTCTTT. Protein product: CASSEALMGGTEAFF. The V call is TRBV6-1, the J call TRBJ1-1; maybe TRBD1 (5 bases). CDR3 length: 15 amino acids. Germline values: CDR1 MNHNS, CDR2 SASEGT. V lost 0 bases and J lost 5, with 13 bases in between.

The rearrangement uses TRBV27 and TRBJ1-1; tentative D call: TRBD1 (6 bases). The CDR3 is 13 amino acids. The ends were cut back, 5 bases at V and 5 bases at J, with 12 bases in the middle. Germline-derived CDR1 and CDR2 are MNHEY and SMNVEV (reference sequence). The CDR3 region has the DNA TGTGCCAGCAGTCAGGGGTGGAGGACTGAAGCTTTCTTT. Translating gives CASSQGWRTEAFF.

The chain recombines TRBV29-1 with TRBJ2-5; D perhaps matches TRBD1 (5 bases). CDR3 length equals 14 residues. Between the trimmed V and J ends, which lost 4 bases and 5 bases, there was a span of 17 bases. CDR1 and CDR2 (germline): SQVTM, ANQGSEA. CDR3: CSVGVLGLGETQYF. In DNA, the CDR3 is TGCAGCGTTGGTGTATTGGGGCTGGGGGAGACCCAGTACTTC.

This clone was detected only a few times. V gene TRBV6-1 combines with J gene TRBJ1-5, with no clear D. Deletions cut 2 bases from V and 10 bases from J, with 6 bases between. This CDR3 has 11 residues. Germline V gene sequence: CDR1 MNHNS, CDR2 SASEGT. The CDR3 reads CASSERGPQHF. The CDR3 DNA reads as TGTGCCAGCAGTGAAAGAGGACCCCAGCATTTT.

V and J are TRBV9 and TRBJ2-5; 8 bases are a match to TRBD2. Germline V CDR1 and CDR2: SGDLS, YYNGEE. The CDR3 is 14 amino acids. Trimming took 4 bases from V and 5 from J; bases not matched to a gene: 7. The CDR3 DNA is TGTGCCAGCAGCACTTCAGCGGGGGTGGAGACCCAGTACTTC. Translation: CASSTSAGVETQYF.

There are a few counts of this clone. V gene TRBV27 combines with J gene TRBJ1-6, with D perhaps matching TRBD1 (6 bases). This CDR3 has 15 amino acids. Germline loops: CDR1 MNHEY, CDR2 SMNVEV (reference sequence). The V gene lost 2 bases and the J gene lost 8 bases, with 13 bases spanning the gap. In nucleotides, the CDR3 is TGTGCCAGCAGTTTACGGACAGCAGGGGATTCACCCCTCCACTTT. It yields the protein CASSLRTAGDSPLHF.

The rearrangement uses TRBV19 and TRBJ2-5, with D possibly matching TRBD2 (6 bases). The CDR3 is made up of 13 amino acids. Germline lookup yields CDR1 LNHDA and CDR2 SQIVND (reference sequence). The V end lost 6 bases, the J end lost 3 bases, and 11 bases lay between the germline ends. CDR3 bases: TGTGCCAGTAGCGGATGGGGGGAAGAGACCCAGTACTTC. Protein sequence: CASSGWGEETQYF. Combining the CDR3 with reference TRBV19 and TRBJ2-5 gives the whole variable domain DGGITQSPKYLFRKEGQNVTLSCEQNLNHDAMYWYRQDPGQGLRLIYYSQIVNDFQKGDIAEGYSVSREKKESFPLTVTSAQKNPTAFYLCASSGWGEETQYFGPGTRLLVL.

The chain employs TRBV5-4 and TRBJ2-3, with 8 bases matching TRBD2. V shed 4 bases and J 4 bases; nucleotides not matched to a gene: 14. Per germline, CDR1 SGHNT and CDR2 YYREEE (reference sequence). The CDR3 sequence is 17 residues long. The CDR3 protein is CASSQGGGGSPADTQYF. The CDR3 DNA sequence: TGTGCCAGCAGCCAGGGTGGCGGGGGGAGCCCGGCAGATACGCAGTATTTT.

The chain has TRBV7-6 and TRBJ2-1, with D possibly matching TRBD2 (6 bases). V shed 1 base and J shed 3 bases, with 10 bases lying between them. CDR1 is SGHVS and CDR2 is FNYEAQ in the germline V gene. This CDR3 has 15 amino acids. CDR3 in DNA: TGTGCCAGCAGCTTAGAGGCGGGGAACTACAATGAGCAGTTCTTC. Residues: CASSLEAGNYNEQFF.

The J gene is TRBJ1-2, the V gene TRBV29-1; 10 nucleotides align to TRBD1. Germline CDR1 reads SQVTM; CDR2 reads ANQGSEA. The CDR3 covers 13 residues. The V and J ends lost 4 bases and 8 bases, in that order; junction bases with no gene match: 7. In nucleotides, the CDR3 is TGCAGCGTTGGAGGGACAGGGGCTAGCGGCTACACCTTC. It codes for CSVGGTGASGYTF.

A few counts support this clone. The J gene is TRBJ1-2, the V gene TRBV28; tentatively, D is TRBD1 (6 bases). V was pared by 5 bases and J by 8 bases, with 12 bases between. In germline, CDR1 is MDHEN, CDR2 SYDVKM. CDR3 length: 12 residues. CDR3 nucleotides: TGTGCCAGCAGTAGAGGGGGTTTCGGCTACACCTTC. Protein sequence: CASSRGGFGYTF.

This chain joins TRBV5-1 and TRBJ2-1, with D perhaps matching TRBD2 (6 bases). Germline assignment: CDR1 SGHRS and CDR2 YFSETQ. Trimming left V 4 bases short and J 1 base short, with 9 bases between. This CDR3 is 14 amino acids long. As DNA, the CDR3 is TGCGCCAGCAGCCCGGGACTTTCCTACAATGAGCAGTTCTTC. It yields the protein CASSPGLSYNEQFF. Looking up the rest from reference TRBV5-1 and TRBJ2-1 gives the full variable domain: KAGVTQTPRYLIKTRGQQVTLSCSPISGHRSVSWYQQTPGQGLQFLFEYFSETQRNKGNFPGRFSGRQFSNSRSEMNVSTLELGDSALYLCASSPGLSYNEQFFGPGTRLTVL.

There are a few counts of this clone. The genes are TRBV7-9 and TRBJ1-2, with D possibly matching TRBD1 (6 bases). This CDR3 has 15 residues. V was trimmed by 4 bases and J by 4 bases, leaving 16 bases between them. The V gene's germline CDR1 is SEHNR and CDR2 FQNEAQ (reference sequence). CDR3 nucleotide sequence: TGTGCCAGCAGCTCTTCGACAGGTTGGAGCTATGGCTACACCTTC. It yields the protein CASSSSTGWSYGYTF.

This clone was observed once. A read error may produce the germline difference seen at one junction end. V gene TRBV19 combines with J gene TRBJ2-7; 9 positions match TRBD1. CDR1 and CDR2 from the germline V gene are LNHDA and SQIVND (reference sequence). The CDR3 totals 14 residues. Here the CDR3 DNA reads TGTGCCAGTAGTATCCGGGACAGGGACTACGCGCAGTACTTC. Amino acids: CASSIRDRDYAQYF.

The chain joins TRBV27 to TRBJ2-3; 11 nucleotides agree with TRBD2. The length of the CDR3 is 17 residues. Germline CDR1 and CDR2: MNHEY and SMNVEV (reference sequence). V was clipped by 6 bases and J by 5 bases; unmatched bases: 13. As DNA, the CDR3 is TGTGCCAGCAGCGTATCCAAGACTAGCGGGGCAGGAGATACGCAGTATTTT. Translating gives CASSVSKTSGAGDTQYF.

CDR3 bases: TGTGCCAGCTCACCGGTCCGCGGGAGTCAGGCGGCCGGGGAGCTGTTTTTT. Protein product: CASSPVRGSQAAGELFF. This rearrangement joins TRBV18 to TRBJ2-2; 7 nucleotides line up with TRBD2. Germline trimming cut 3 bases from V and 6 bases from J; bases unmatched to any gene: 13. In germline, CDR1 is KGHSH, CDR2 LQKENI. The length of the CDR3 is 17 residues. Looking up the rest from reference TRBV18 and TRBJ2-2 gives the full variable domain: NAGVMQNPRHLVRRRGQEARLRCSPMKGHSHVYWYRQLPEEGLKFMVYLQKENIIDESGMPKERFSAEFPKEGPSILRIQQVVRGDSAAYFCASSPVRGSQAAGELFFGEGSRLTVL.

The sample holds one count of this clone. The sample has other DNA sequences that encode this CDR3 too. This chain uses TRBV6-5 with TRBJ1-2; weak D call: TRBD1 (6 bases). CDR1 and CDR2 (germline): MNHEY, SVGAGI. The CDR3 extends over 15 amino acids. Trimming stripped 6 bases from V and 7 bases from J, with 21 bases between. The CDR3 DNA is TGTGCCAGCAGCCGCCCGGGGGGCGCTTCGGTTGGCTACACCTTC. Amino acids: CASSRPGGASVGYTF.

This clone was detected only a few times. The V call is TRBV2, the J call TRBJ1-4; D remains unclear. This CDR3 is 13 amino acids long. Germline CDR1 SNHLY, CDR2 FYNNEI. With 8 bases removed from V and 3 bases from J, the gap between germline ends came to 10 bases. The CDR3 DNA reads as TGTGCCAGCCACACAGAAGCTAATGAAAAACTGTTTTTT. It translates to CASHTEANEKLFF.

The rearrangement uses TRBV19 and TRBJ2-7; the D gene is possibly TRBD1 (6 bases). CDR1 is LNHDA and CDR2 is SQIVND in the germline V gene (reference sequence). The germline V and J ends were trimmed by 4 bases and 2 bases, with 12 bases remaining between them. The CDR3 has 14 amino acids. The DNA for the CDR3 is TGTGCCAGTAGTAATACAGGGAGCACCTACGAGCAGTACTTC. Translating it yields CASSNTGSTYEQYF.

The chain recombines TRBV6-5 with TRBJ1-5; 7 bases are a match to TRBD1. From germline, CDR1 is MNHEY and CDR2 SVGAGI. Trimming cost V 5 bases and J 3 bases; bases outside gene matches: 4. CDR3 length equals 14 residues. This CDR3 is CASSLGQANQPQHF. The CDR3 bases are TGTGCCAGCAGTCTCGGACAGGCCAATCAGCCCCAGCATTTT.

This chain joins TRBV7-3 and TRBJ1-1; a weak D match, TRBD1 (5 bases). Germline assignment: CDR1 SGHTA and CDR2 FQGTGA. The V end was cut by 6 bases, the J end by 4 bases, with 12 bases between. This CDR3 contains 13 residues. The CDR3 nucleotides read TGTGCCAGCAGTTCTCAGGGAGGCACTGAAGCTTTCTTT. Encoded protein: CASSSQGGTEAFF.

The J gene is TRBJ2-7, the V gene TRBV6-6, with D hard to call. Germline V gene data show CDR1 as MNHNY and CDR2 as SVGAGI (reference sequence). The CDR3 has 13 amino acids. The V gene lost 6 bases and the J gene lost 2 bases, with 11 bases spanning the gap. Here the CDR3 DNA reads TGTGCCAGCAGCCCCACAGCAACCTACGAGCAGTACTTC. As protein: CASSPTATYEQYF.